The clone carrying this T cell receptor beta chain was counted at least ten times. The data stem from a study of regulatory T cells in long-lasting Graves disease. CDR3 regions were amplified by Arm-PCR using iRepertoire HTBI primers to build TCR beta libraries. TCRdb fed the multiplex PCR reads into MiXCR, producing one record per CDR3 protein. The table has roughly 610,000 distinct CDR3 sequences, 15% to 20% seen once. The time point: newly diagnosed GD, antithyroid drugs for less than 3 months. The TCR library was made from RNA that had been extracted from PBMCs in TRIzol. American Thyroid Association guidelines defined how Graves' disease was diagnosed. This CDR3 region has 13 residues. Germline V CDR1 and CDR2: MNHEY, SVGEGT. Between the trimmed V and J ends, which lost 11 bases and 2 bases, there was a span of 15 bases. This sample also appeared in a second study, on T cells in Graves' hyperthyroidism and ophthalmopathy.

The input for sequencing was peripheral blood mononuclear cells (PBMCs), taken at new diagnosis, from a patient treated with antithyroid drugs. The source of this sequence is a woman aged 30 to 39 with Graves disease. The chain carries TRBV6-2 or TRBV6-3 and TRBJ1-1; D possibly corresponds to TRBD1 (5 bases). CDR3 loop: CAGNRGGNTEAFF. CDR3 sequence (DNA): TGTGCCGGCAACCGGGGGGGAAACACTGAAGCTTTCTTT.